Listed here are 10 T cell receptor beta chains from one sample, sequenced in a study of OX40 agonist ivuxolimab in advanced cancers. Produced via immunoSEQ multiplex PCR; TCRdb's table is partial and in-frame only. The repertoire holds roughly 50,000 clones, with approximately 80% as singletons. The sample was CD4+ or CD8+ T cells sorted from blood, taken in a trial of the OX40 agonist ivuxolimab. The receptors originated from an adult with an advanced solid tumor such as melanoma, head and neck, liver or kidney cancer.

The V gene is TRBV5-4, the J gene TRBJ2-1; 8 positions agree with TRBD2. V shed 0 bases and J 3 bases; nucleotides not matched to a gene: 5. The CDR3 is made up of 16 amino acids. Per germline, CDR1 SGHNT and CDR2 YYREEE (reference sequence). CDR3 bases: TGTGCCAGCAGCTTGGGTTCGGGAGGGCTCTACAATGAGCAGTTCTTC. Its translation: CASSLGSGGLYNEQFF.

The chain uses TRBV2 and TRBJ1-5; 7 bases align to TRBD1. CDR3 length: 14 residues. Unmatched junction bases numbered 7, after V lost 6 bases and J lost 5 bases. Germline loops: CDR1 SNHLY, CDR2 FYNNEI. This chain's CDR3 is CASRFRDRYQPQHF. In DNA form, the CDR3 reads TGTGCCAGCAGGTTCCGGGACAGATATCAGCCCCAGCATTTT.

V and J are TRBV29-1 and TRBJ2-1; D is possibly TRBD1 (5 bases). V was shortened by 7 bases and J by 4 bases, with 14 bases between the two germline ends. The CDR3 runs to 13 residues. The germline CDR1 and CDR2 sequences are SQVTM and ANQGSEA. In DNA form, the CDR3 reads TGCAGCGGAACGCGACAGTTTTACAATGAGCAGTTCTTC. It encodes CSGTRQFYNEQFF.

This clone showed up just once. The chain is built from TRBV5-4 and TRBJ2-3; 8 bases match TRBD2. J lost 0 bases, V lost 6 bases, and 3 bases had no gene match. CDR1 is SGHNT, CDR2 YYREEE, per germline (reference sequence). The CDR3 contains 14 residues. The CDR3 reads CASTPSGSTDTQYF. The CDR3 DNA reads TGTGCCAGCACCCCTAGCGGGAGCACAGATACGCAGTATTTT.

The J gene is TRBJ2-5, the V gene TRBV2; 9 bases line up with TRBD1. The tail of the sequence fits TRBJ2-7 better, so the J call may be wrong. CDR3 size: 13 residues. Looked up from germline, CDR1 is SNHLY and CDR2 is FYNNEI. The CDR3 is CASAETGGYEQYF. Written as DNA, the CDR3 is TGTGCCAGCGCAGAGACAGGGGGCTACGAGCAGTACTTC.

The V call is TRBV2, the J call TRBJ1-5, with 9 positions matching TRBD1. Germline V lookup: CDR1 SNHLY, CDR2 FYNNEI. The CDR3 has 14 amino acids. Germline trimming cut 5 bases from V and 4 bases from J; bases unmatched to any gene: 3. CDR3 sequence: CASSPGQGNQPQHF. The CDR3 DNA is TGTGCCAGCAGTCCTGGACAGGGGAATCAGCCCCAGCATTTT. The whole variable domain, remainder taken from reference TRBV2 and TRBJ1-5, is EPEVTQTPSHQVTQMGQEVILRCVPISNHLYFYWYRQILGQKVEFLVSFYNNEISEKSEIFDDQFSVERPDGSNFTLKIRSTKLEDSAMYFCASSPGQGNQPQHFGDGTRLSIL.

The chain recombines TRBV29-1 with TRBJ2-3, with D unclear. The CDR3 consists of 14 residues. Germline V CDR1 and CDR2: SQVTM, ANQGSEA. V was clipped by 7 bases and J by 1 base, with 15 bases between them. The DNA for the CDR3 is TGCAGCGGCGGTCTGTATGGAGGCACAGATACGCAGTATTTT. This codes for CSGGLYGGTDTQYF.

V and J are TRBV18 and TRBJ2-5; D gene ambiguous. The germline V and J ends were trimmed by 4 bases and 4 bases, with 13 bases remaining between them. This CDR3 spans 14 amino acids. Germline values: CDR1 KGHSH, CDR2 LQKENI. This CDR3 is CASSRTVPRETQYF. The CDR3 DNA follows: TGTGCCAGCTCACGCACGGTCCCCAGAGAGACCCAGTACTTC.

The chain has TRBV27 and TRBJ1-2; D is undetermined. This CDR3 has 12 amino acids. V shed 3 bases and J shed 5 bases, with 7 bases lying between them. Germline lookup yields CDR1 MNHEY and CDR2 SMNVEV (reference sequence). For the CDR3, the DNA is TGTGCCAGCAGTTTCTCAGGTTATGGCTACACCTTC. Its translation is CASSFSGYGYTF.

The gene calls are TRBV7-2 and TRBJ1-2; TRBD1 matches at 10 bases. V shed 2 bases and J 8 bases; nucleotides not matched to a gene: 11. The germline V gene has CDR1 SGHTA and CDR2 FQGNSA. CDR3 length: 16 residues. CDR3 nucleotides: TGTGCCAGCAGCTTATTCAATCCCGGGACAGGGGACGGCTACACCTTC. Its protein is CASSLFNPGTGDGYTF.